The rows below give T cell receptor beta chains drawn from one sample of a study of cytomegalovirus exposure and HLA in healthy donors. Profiled with immunoSEQ multiplex PCR; TCRdb holds only in-frame clones, not every one. This table has 150,000 to 200,000 clones, about 89% appearing once. Sequencing was performed on PBMCs. Every receptor here comes from a woman aged 18-35 years in good health and CMV-seropositive. CDR3s include the opening cysteine and the closing phenylalanine or tryptophan. A D gene is named only where the DNA matches it firmly. The listing skips clone size in some rows; elsewhere it reads once, few, many or a size class.

v_call	clone_size	d_call	j_call	cdr3_nt	cdr3_aa
TRBV4-3	NA	TRBD2	TRBJ2-5	TGCGCCAGCAGCCAAGGATCTGGGGAGGGGGAGACCCAGTACTTC	CASSQGSGEGETQYF
TRBV6-1	NA	TRBD1	TRBJ1-2	TGTGCCAGCAGCTTAGGGGGGACAGGGGGCGCTGGCTACACCTTC	CASSLGGTGGAGYTF
TRBV5-6	NA	NA	TRBJ2-2	TGTGCCAGCAGCTTGTTGGTAGGCCAGGGCGGGAACACCGGGGAGCTGTTTTTT	CASSLLVGQGGNTGELFF
TRBV6-5	NA	NA	TRBJ2-3	TGTGCCAGCAGTTACTCTAGCGGCTTTCATACGCAGTATTTT	CASSYSSGFHTQYF
TRBV29-1	NA	TRBD2	TRBJ2-7	TGCAGCGTTGAAGGACTAGCGGGTCTAAGCTCCTACGAGCAGTACTTC	CSVEGLAGLSSYEQYF
TRBV18	NA	NA	TRBJ1-2	TGTGCCAGCTCACCAGGGGGCCCCTATGGCTACACCTTC	CASSPGGPYGYTF
TRBV4-1	NA	NA	TRBJ2-7	TGCGCCAGCAGCCAACCATGGACGGGAGCCTACGAGCAGTACTTC	CASSQPWTGAYEQYF
TRBV5-1	NA	TRBD2	TRBJ2-1	TGCGCCAGCAGCTCTAGGACTAGCGGGGGTGGCACCTACAATGAGCAGTTCTTC	CASSSRTSGGGTYNEQFF
TRBV4-1	NA	TRBD1	TRBJ2-2	TGCGCCAGCAGCTCCCCGGGACAGGGCCCGGGGGCCGGGGAGCTGTTTTTT	CASSSPGQGPGAGELFF
TRBV6-6	NA	NA	TRBJ2-7	TGTGCCAGCGGGGGAGGCTACGAGCAGTACTTC	CASGGGYEQYF
TRBV6-5	NA	NA	TRBJ1-1	TGTGCCAGCAGTTACTCGCTTCCGGGTCTGAACACTGAAGCTTTCTTT	CASSYSLPGLNTEAFF
TRBV6-5	NA	NA	TRBJ2-7	TGTGCCAGCAGTTACACGGGACTGCGGGAGCAGTACTTC	CASSYTGLREQYF
TRBV29-1	once	TRBD1	TRBJ1-1	TGCAGCGTTGAGTTGAAGGGACAGGGGCTCGAAGCTTTCTTT	CSVELKGQGLEAFF
TRBV7-5	NA	NA	TRBJ2-3	TGTGCCAGATCAGCGGGAGCGGGCCCAGATACGCAGTATTTT	CARSAGAGPDTQYF
TRBV27	NA	NA	TRBJ1-3	TGTGCCAGCAGTCGGGACGGGGGGTCGGGAAACACCATATATTTT	CASSRDGGSGNTIYF
TRBV2	NA	TRBD2	TRBJ2-2	TGTGCCAGCAGGAGACTAGCGGGGGGCACCGGGGAGCTGTTTTTT	CASRRLAGGTGELFF
TRBV11-2	NA	NA	TRBJ1-2	TGTGCCAGCAGCATCCAGATCCGCTATGGCTACACCTTC	CASSIQIRYGYTF
TRBV4-1	NA	NA	TRBJ2-6	TGCGCCAGCAGCCTAGGAGGGGGCGCAGCCGGGGCCAACGTCCTGACTTTC	CASSLGGGAAGANVLTF
TRBV15	NA	NA	TRBJ2-7	TGTGCCACCAGCAGAGATCCCGGGGGCGAGCAGTACTTC	CATSRDPGGEQYF
TRBV4-3	once	NA	TRBJ2-7	TGCGCCAGCAGCCAAGAGAGGGAACAATTCGGGGCCTACGAGCAGTACTTC	CASSQEREQFGAYEQYF
TRBV2	NA	NA	TRBJ1-1	TGTGCCAGCAGTCCGACAGGCGGAGGAGGAAACACTGAAGCTTTCTTT	CASSPTGGGGNTEAFF
TRBV19	NA	TRBD2	TRBJ2-1	TGTGCCAGTAGTACGGGTTGGACCAGCGGGAGCCAAAATGAGCAGTTCTTC	CASSTGWTSGSQNEQFF
TRBV27	NA	TRBD1	TRBJ2-6	TGTGCCAGGGCGGACAGGTCCATCTCTGGGGCCAACGTCCTGACTTTC	CARADRSISGANVLTF
TRBV19	NA	TRBD2	TRBJ2-1	TGTGCCAGTAGTCACGGGACTAGCGGGACCAGATACGATGAGCAGTTCTTC	CASSHGTSGTRYDEQFF
TRBV5-6	NA	TRBD1	TRBJ2-1	TGTGCCAGCAGCCCGGGACAGATCTACAATGAGCAGTTCTTC	CASSPGQIYNEQFF
TRBV5-4	NA	TRBD2	TRBJ2-7	TGTGCCAGCAGCCCCGGGACTAGCGAGTACGAGCAGTACTTC	CASSPGTSEYEQYF
TRBV5-1	NA	NA	TRBJ1-6	TGCGCCAGCAGACAGAACTCTTTTAATTCACCCCTCCACTTT	CASRQNSFNSPLHF
TRBV6-1	NA	TRBD2	TRBJ2-7	TGTGCCAGCAGTGAACGCGCGGGAGAGCCCCACGAGCAGTACTTC	CASSERAGEPHEQYF
TRBV6-1	NA	TRBD1	TRBJ2-3	TGTGCCAGCAGTGCTCCGTGGACAGGGGGCGGTAGGACGCAGTATTTT	CASSAPWTGGGRTQYF
TRBV6-5	once	NA	TRBJ1-5	TGTGCCAGCAGTTACGTCGGTCAGCCCCAGCATTTT	CASSYVGQPQHF
TRBV4-3	NA	NA	TRBJ1-1	TGCGCCAGCAGCCACGAAGCAGGGGTCACTGAAGCTTTCTTT	CASSHEAGVTEAFF
TRBV30	NA	NA	TRBJ2-1	TGTGCCTGGGCCCACGGCGGCCAATACAATGAGCAGTTCTTC	CAWAHGGQYNEQFF
TRBV2	NA	NA	TRBJ2-1	TGTGCCAGCATACGCGAGGAGCGGCCCAATGAGCAGTTCTTC	CASIREERPNEQFF
TRBV10-3	NA	NA	TRBJ1-1	TGTGCCATCAAGACGCCGGGGAGGCCTGAAGCTTTCTTT	CAIKTPGRPEAFF
TRBV19	NA	NA	TRBJ2-3	TGTGCCAGTAGTATGGAAAACCGGGACTGGACAGATACGCAGTATTTT	CASSMENRDWTDTQYF
TRBV9	once	TRBD2	TRBJ2-1	TGTGCCAGCAGCGTAGCGGTGGCGCGGGAGGCTAATGAGCAGTTCTTC	CASSVAVAREANEQFF
TRBV10-3	NA	TRBD1	TRBJ1-1	TGTGCCATCAGTGAGTCGGGACAGGGAAGTACTGAAGCTTTCTTT	CAISESGQGSTEAFF
TRBV6-6	NA	NA	TRBJ2-5	TGTGCCAGCAGTCACGGGTACTTTGAGGCCCAGTACTTC	CASSHGYFEAQYF
TRBV19	once	NA	TRBJ1-5	TGTGCCAGTAGTATAGATCGAGCAGGGCCGGGCAATCAGCCCCAGCATTTT	CASSIDRAGPGNQPQHF
TRBV9	once	TRBD2	TRBJ2-7	TGTGCCAGCAGCGTAGGGGGACTAGCGGGAGACGAGCAGTACTTC	CASSVGGLAGDEQYF
TRBV7-2	NA	NA	TRBJ2-7	TGTGCCAGCAGCCCCACTGGGGCCGGATCCTACGAGCAGTACTTC	CASSPTGAGSYEQYF
TRBV6-1	NA	NA	TRBJ2-7	TGTGCCAGCAGGCACAGGAAATTCCCTGACGAGCAGTACTTC	CASRHRKFPDEQYF
TRBV6-6	once	NA	TRBJ2-5	TGTGCCAGCAGTCCCCCTACCCAAGAGACCCAGTACTTC	CASSPPTQETQYF
TRBV28	NA	NA	TRBJ2-7	TGTGCCAGCAGTTTGCCGGGAGAAGGCTACGAGCAGTACTTC	CASSLPGEGYEQYF
TRBV19	NA	NA	TRBJ2-5	TGTGCCAGTAGTATAGTTGGCAACCAAGAGACCCAGTACTTC	CASSIVGNQETQYF
TRBV6-4	NA	TRBD1	TRBJ2-3	TGTGCCAGAGGGACAGCTTTTTCTAGCACAGATACGCAGTATTTT	CARGTAFSSTDTQYF
TRBV4-2	NA	NA	TRBJ2-5	TGTGCCAGCAGCCAAGATCAGGGAAGGGGAGAGACCCAGTACTTC	CASSQDQGRGETQYF
TRBV7-2	NA	NA	TRBJ1-2	TGTGCCAGCAGCTTAAGCGCAGTCCTCGACTACTATGGCTACACCTTC	CASSLSAVLDYYGYTF
TRBV4-1	NA	TRBD2	TRBJ2-7	TGCGCCAGCAGCCTCGAGGCAAGCGGGGGGACCCTGGGAGAGCAGTACTTC	CASSLEASGGTLGEQYF
TRBV7-2	NA	TRBD1	TRBJ2-7	TGTGCCAGCAGCTCGGTCGGGTGGCAGGGGGCTTACGAGCAGTACTTC	CASSSVGWQGAYEQYF
TRBV27	NA	NA	TRBJ2-7	TGTGCCAGCAGTTTATCCAGACAGCCCCCGCTTCTCTACGAGCAGTACTTC	CASSLSRQPPLLYEQYF
TRBV11-1	NA	TRBD2	TRBJ2-1	TGTGCCAGCAGCTTAGCGGGACTAGCGGGGGGCAATGAGCAGTTCTTC	CASSLAGLAGGNEQFF
TRBV5-6	NA	NA	TRBJ1-1	TGTGCCAGCAGGGAGGCAGGGGTGGTCAACACTGAAGCTTTCTTT	CASREAGVVNTEAFF
TRBV28	NA	TRBD2	TRBJ2-1	TGTGCCAGCACCCCGCTAGCGGGAGGGTCACACAATGAGCAGTTCTTC	CASTPLAGGSHNEQFF